In this sample, the clone carrying this T cell receptor beta chain turned up a few times. As yet, its antigen is unknown. Germline loops: CDR1 SNHLY, CDR2 FYNNEI. V trimming: 6 bases; J trimming: 3 bases; junction bases outside the gene matches: 4. The CDR3 runs 13 residues. Assay execution took place at the deep level. Original processing methods: Junction-only sequences without quality scores came from ImmunoSEQ, so filtering differed. Method: immunoSEQ multiplex PCR; TCRdb's copy keeps in-frame clones and lacks some. V and J calls plus clone size are reproduced from that table; the DNA served to infer D and trimming. The data show approximately 2.3 million clones, with 85% to 95% seen just once and about 0.41% held by the top ten. These data originate in a study of shared clonotypes between healthy human individuals. Findings of the study overall: Clonotypes which were not shared had lower generation probabilities than clonotypes that all four donors shared.

The rearrangement links TRBV2 to TRBJ2-7; 8 nucleotides agree with TRBD2. The sample comprised naive CD4+ T cells from PBMCs. Subset in this sample: CD45RA+ positively selected. This receptor was identified in a man between 18 and 35 years old in good health. Some clones in this sample may be carry-over from other donors' samples. Here the CDR3 reads CASRAGTSYEQYF. The CDR3 coding sequence is TGTGCCAGCAGAGCCGGGACTAGCTACGAGCAGTACTTC.